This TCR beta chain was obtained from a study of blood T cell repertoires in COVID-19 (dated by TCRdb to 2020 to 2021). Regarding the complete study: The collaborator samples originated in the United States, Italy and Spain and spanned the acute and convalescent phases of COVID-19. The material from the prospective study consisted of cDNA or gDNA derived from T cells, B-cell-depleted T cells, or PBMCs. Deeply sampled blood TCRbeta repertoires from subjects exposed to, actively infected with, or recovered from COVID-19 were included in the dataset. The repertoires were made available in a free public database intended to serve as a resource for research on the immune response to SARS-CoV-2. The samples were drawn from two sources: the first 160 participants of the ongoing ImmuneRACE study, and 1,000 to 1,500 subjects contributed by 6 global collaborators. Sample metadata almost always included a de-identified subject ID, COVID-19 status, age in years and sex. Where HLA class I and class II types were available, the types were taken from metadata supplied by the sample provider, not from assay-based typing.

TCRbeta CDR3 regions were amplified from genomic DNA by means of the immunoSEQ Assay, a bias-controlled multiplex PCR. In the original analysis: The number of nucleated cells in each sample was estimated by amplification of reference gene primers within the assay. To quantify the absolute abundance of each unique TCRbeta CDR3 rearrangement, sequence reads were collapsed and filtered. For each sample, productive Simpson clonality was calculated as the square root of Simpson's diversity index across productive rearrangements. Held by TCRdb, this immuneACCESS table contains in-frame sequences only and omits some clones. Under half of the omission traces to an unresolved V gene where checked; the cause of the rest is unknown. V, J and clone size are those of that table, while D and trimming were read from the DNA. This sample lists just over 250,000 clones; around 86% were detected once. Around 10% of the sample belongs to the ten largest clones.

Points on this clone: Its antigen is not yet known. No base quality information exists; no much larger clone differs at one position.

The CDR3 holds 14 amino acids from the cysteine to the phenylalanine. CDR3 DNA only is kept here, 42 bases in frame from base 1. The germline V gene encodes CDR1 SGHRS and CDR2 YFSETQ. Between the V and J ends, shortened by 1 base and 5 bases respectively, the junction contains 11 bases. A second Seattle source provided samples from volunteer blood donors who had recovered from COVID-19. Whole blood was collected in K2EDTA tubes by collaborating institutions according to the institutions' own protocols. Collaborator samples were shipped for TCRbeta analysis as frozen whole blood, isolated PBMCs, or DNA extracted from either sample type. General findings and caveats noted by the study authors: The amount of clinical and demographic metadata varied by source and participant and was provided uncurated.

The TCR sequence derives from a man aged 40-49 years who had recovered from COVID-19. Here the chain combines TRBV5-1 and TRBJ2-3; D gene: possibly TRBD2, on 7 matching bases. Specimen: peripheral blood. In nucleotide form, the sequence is TGCGCCAGCAGCTTGTGGGGGGGGCAAGATACGCAGTATTTT. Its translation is CASSLWGGQDTQYF.